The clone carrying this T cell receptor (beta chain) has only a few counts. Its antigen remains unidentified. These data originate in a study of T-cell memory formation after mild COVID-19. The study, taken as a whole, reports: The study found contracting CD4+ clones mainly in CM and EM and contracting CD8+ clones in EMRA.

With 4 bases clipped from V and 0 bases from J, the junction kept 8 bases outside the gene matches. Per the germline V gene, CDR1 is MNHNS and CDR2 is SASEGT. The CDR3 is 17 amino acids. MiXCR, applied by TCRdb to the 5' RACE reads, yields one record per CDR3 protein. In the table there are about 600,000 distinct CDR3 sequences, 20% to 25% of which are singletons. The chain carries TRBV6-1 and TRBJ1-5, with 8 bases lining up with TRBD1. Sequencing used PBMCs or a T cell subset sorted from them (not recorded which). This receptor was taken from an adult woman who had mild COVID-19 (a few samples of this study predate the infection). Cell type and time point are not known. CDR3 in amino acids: CASSAGTGYNSNQPQHF. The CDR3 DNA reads TGTGCCAGCAGTGCCGGGACAGGATATAATAGCAATCAGCCCCAGCATTTT.